Sequencing of this TCR beta chain was carried out in a study of blood T cells in healthy people across ages. Overall study results and limits: Roughly linearly, TCR beta diversity per million T cells fell as age increased.

Turning to this clonotype: What it binds is unknown. This clone may be a read error of a much larger clone one base away.

Together with a sample-barcoded 5' primer, a J-beta primer mix was included in a second PCR lasting about 6 to 11 cycles. MiXCR, run by TCRdb on the 5' RACE reads, gives a single entry per CDR3 protein. This sample yields approximately 800,000 distinct CDR3 sequences, of which about half are seen a single time; 15% to 20% belongs to the top ten. This CDR3 is 14 amino acids long. Per the germline V gene, CDR1 is LGHNA and CDR2 is YSLEER. This sequence joins TRBV4-3 and TRBJ2-1, with a possible D match to TRBD2 (5 bases). Specimen: blood. This TCR came from a man at least 80 years old in good health. The CDR3, as DNA: TGCGCCAGCAGCCAAGAAACGGGGAACAATGGGCAGTTCTTC. It is translated as CASSQETGNNGQFF.